This TCR beta chain was obtained from a study of T cell changes during pregnancy in multiple sclerosis. The germline V and J ends were trimmed by 3 bases and 1 base, with 13 bases remaining between them. CDR1 and CDR2 (germline): SGHKS, YYEKEE (reference sequence). CDR3 length: 15 residues. Data came from immunoSEQ multiplex PCR; TCRdb stores just in-frame clones and leaves some out. The sample has about 60,000 clones, approximately 90% seen once. The receptor was isolated from a female donor with multiple sclerosis, enrolled in a pregnancy study. This chain uses TRBV5-5 with TRBJ1-1; tentatively, D is TRBD1 (6 bases). The material sequenced was CD4+ T cells from peripheral blood mononuclear cells, taken in the first trimester of pregnancy. The CDR3 nucleotides are TGTGCCAGCAGCTCTATTGGACAGACGAACACTGAAGCTTTCTTT. This translates into CASSSIGQTNTEAFF.